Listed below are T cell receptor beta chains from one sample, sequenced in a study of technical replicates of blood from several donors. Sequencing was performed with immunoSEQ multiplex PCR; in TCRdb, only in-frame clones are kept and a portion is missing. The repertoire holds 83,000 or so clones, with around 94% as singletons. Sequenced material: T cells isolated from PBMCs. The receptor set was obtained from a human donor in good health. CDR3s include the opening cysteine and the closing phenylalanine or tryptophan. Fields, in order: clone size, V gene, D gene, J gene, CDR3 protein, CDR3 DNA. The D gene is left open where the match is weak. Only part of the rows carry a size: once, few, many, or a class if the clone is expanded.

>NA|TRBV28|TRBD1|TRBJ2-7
CASSLWGQVSYEQYF
TGTGCCAGCAGTTTATGGGGACAGGTCTCCTACGAGCAGTACTTC
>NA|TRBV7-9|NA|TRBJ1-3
CASSLIQQVGNTIYF
TGTGCCAGCAGCTTAATACAGCAGGTTGGAAACACCATATATTTT
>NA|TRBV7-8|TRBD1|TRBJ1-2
CASSLGQGADGYTF
TGTGCCAGCAGCTTAGGTCAGGGGGCTGATGGCTACACCTTC
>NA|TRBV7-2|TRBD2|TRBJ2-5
CASTLLGTAGVGETQYF
TGTGCCAGCACCCTCCTAGGTACAGCGGGGGTCGGGGAGACCCAGTACTTC
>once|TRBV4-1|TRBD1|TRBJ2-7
CASSQLQGHEQYF
TGCGCCAGCAGCCAACTACAGGGGCACGAGCAGTACTTC
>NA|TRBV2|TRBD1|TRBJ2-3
CASRTGTTDTQYF
TGTGCCAGCAGGACAGGGACCACAGATACGCAGTATTTT
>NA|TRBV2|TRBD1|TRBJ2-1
CARGQGNEQFF
TGTGCCAGAGGACAGGGGAATGAGCAGTTCTTC
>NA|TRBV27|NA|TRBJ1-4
CASSPLGRGGEKLFF
TGTGCCAGCAGTCCCCTAGGGAGGGGAGGTGAAAAACTGTTTTTT
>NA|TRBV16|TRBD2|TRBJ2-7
CASSPGLVVEQYF
TGTGCCAGCAGCCCAGGACTAGTGGTCGAGCAGTACTTC
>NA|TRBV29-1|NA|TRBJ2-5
CSVIEVETQYF
TGCAGCGTTATAGAGGTTGAGACCCAGTACTTC
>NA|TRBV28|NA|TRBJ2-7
CASRGTRGDYEQYF
TGTGCCAGCAGGGGGACACGGGGAGACTACGAGCAGTACTTC
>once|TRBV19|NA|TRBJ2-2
CASSMAPGSGTGELFF
TGTGCCAGTAGTATGGCCCCAGGGTCGGGCACCGGGGAGCTGTTTTTT
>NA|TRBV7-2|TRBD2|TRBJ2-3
CASSLDAGGGKADTQYF
TGTGCCAGCAGCTTAGACGCCGGGGGAGGGAAAGCAGATACGCAGTATTTT
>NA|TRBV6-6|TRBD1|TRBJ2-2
CASSSQQGAMSGELFF
TGTGCCAGCAGTTCCCAACAGGGGGCAATGTCCGGGGAGCTGTTTTTT
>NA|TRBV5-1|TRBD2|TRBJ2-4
CASSTGQLLKDPSGRYFTKNIQYF
TGCGCCAGCAGCACAGGGCAGCTTCTAAAGGATCCTAGCGGGAGGTACTTTACCAAAAACATTCAGTACTTC
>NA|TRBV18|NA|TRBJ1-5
CASSPGRELNQPQHF
TGTGCCAGCTCACCAGGGAGGGAACTCAATCAGCCCCAGCATTTT
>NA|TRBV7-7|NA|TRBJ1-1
CASSLWANTEAFF
TGTGCCAGCAGCTTATGGGCAAACACTGAAGCTTTCTTT
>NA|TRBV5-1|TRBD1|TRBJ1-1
CASSLGWQDRGMNTEAFF
TGCGCCAGCAGCTTGGGATGGCAGGACAGGGGTATGAACACTGAAGCTTTCTTT
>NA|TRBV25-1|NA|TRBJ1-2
CASSEVQGVIGWNGYTF
TGTGCCAGCAGTGAGGTCCAGGGCGTTATAGGTTGGAATGGCTACACCTTC
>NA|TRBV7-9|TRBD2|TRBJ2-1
CASSLTSGNNEQFF
TGTGCCAGCAGCTTAACTAGCGGGAACAATGAGCAGTTCTTC
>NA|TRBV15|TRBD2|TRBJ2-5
CATSSRLAGIETQYF
TGTGCCACCAGCAGTAGACTAGCGGGTATAGAGACCCAGTACTTC
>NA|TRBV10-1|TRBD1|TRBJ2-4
CASSGDSGLAKNIQYF
TGCGCCAGCAGTGGGGACAGTGGTTTGGCCAAAAACATTCAGTACTTC
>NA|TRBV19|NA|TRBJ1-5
CASSEGERQPQHF
TGTGCCAGTAGTGAGGGTGAGCGTCAGCCCCAGCATTTT